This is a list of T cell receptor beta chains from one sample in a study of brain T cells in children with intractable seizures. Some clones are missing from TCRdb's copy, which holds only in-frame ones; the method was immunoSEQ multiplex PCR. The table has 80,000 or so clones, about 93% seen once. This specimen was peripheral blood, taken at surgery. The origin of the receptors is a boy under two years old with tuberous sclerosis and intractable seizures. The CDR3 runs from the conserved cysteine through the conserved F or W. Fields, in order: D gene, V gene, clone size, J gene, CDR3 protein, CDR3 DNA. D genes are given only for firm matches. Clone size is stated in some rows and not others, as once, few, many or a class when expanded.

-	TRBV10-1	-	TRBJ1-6	CASSVPGREDSPLHF	TGCGCCAGCAGTGTTCCGGGGAGGGAGGATTCACCCCTCCACTTT
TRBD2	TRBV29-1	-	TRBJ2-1	CSVGTSGRTYSSYNEQFF	TGCAGCGTCGGGACTAGCGGGAGGACGTACAGCTCCTACAATGAGCAGTTCTTC
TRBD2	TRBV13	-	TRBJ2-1	CASSTRLADNNEQFF	TGTGCCAGCAGCACCCGACTAGCGGACAACAATGAGCAGTTCTTC
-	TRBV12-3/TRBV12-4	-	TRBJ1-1	CASRPGEDLKAFF	TGTGCCAGCAGGCCTGGCGAAGACCTTAAAGCTTTCTTT
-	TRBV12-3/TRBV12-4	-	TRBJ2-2	CASSLGLAGELFF	TGTGCCAGCAGTTTAGGACTAGCCGGGGAGCTGTTTTTT
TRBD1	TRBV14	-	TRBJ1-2	CASTRTGGDGYTF	TGTGCCAGCACTAGAACAGGGGGCGATGGCTACACCTTC
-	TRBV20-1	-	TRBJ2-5	CSASLDLARGKETQYF	TGCAGTGCTAGTCTTGACTTAGCCCGGGGCAAAGAGACCCAGTACTTC
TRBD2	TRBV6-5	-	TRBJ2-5	CASRWTSGLRETQYF	TGTGCCTCACGTTGGACTAGCGGGCTTCGGGAGACCCAGTACTTC
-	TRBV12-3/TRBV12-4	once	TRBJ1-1	CASSLVRDTEAFF	TGTGCCAGCAGTCTCGTCAGGGACACTGAAGCTTTCTTT
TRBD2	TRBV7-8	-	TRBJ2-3	CASSRTSGRAGTDTQYF	TGTGCCAGCAGCAGGACTAGCGGGAGGGCCGGCACAGATACGCAGTATTTT
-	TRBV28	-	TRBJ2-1	CASSPPLISYNEQFF	TGTGCCAGCAGTCCCCCGCTGATCTCCTACAATGAGCAGTTCTTC
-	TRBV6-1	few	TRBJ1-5	CASSEGSNQPQHF	TGTGCCAGCAGTGAAGGGAGCAATCAGCCCCAGCATTTT
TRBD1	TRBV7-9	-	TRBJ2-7	CASSPPGGTGAYEQYF	TGTGCCAGCAGCCCACCCGGCGGGACAGGGGCCTACGAGCAGTACTTC
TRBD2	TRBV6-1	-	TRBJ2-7	CASSEAGLAGYEQYF	TGTGCCAGCAGTGAAGCGGGACTAGCGGGATACGAGCAGTACTTC
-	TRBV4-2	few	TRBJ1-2	CASSQGRGPFPGYTF	TGTGCCAGCAGCCAAGGCCGCGGGCCCTTCCCCGGCTACACCTTC
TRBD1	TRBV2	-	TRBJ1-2	CASNNRGQGGIQNYGYTF	TGTGCCAGCAACAACCGGGGACAGGGGGGAATTCAGAACTATGGCTACACCTTC
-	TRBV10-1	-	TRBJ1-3	CATHAGQNSVNTIYF	TGCGCCACCCATGCGGGGCAAAACTCAGTAAACACCATATATTTT
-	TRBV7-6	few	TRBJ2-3	CASSLAGGTDTQYF	TGTGCCAGCAGCTTAGCGGGAGGCACAGATACGCAGTATTTT
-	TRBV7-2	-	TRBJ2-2	CASSLPGGSLRKGELFF	TGTGCCAGCAGCCTACCCGGGGGCTCCTTGCGAAAAGGGGAGCTGTTTTTT
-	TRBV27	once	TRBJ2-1	CASSLGGKGEFF	TGTGCCAGCAGTTTAGGTGGGAAGGGGGAGTTCTTC
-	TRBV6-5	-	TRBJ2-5	CASGTEWETQYF	TGTGCCAGCGGAACGGAGTGGGAGACCCAGTACTTC
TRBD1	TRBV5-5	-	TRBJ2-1	CASSLDRGRGHEQFF	TGTGCCAGCAGCTTGGACAGGGGAAGAGGCCATGAGCAGTTCTTC
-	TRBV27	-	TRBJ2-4	CASSSVGQNIQYF	TGTGCCAGCAGTTCAGTAGGGCAAAACATTCAGTACTTC